Listed here are 23 T cell receptor beta chains from one sample, sequenced in a study of T cell responses to AZD1222 COVID-19 vaccine. Data came from immunoSEQ multiplex PCR; TCRdb stores just in-frame clones and leaves some out. This repertoire shows tens of thousands of clones, around 80% found once; its top ten account for 3% to 4%. Source: peripheral blood, taken 28 days after the second AZD1222 dose. The receptors here all came from an adult who received the AZD1222 COVID-19 vaccine.

V and J are TRBV24-1 and TRBJ2-1; the match to TRBD2 covers 9 bases. Per germline, CDR1 KGHDR and CDR2 SFDVKD. This CDR3 comprises 16 residues. Trimming cost V 3 bases and J 6 bases; bases outside gene matches: 8. Written as DNA, the CDR3 is TGTGCCACCAGTGATCCCGGGACTAGCTGGGCCAATGAGCAGTTCTTC. Protein product: CATSDPGTSWANEQFF.

The CDR3 coding sequence is TGTGCCAGCACTCCAAGCGGAGCCAGCACAGATACGCAGTATTTT. It encodes CASTPSGASTDTQYF. V usage is TRBV6-5 and J usage is TRBJ2-3, with D possibly being TRBD2 (5 bases). V gave up 7 bases and J gave up 0 bases, with 14 bases separating them. The germline V gene encodes CDR1 MNHEY and CDR2 SVGAGI. CDR3 length: 15 residues.

V is TRBV6-2 or TRBV6-3 and J is TRBJ1-6, with D possibly matching TRBD1 (5 bases). The CDR3 totals 17 residues. V was trimmed by 6 bases and J by 6 bases, leaving 21 bases between them. CDR1 and CDR2 (germline): MNHEY, SVGEGT. This CDR3 reads CASSRVPRDGPNSPLHF. For the CDR3, the DNA is TGTGCCAGCAGCCGAGTACCGAGGGACGGACCTAATTCACCCCTCCACTTT.

This clone was seen only once. This chain connects TRBV3-1 (or the pseudogene TRBV3-2) to TRBJ2-6; D call uncertain. Germline V gene lookup returns CDR1 LGHDT and CDR2 YNNKEL (reference sequence). The CDR3 runs 16 residues. Trimming shortened V by 0 bases and J by 2 bases, and 8 bases separated the two germline ends. CDR3 loop: CASSQDSRPGANVLTF. The CDR3 bases are TGTGCCAGCAGCCAAGATTCGCGCCCTGGGGCCAACGTCCTGACTTTC.

This clone was detected only a few times. The chain combines TRBV19 with TRBJ2-2, with D possibly matching TRBD1 (5 bases). The CDR3 consists of 13 residues. Trimming pared 7 bases from V and 6 bases from J, leaving 12 bases between. Germline V CDR1 and CDR2: LNHDA, SQIVND (reference sequence). Written as DNA, the CDR3 is TGTGCCAGTACCTGGGGCGGAGCCGGGGAGCTGTTTTTT. Protein: CASTWGGAGELFF.

The chain carries TRBV6-5 and TRBJ1-1; D remains unclear. The V and J ends lost 3 bases and 10 bases respectively, with 9 bases between them. Germline V gene data show CDR1 as MNHEY and CDR2 as SVGAGI. The CDR3 extends over 11 amino acids. CDR3 amino acids: CASSYSGRAFF. The CDR3 region has the DNA TGTGCCAGCAGTTATTCGGGGAGAGCTTTCTTT.

The V gene is TRBV19, the J gene TRBJ2-5; D might be TRBD1 or TRBD2, each matching 5 bases. Germline-derived CDR1 and CDR2 are LNHDA and SQIVND (reference sequence). The CDR3 loop spans 13 amino acids. Trimming took 4 bases from V and 5 from J, leaving 11 bases between them. CDR3 amino acids: CASSRAEGETQYF. The CDR3 DNA reads as TGTGCCAGTAGTAGGGCCGAGGGGGAGACCCAGTACTTC. The whole variable domain, remainder taken from reference TRBV19 and TRBJ2-5, is DGGITQSPKYLFRKEGQNVTLSCEQNLNHDAMYWYRQDPGQGLRLIYYSQIVNDFQKGDIAEGYSVSREKKESFPLTVTSAQKNPTAFYLCASSRAEGETQYFGPGTRLLVL.

V usage is TRBV19 and J usage is TRBJ1-1; D is unresolved. V gave up 5 bases and J gave up 11 bases, with 15 bases separating them. The CDR3 consists of 12 residues. Germline loops: CDR1 LNHDA, CDR2 SQIVND (reference sequence). CDR3 DNA sequence: TGTGCCAGTAGTCCCCCCGGTCTTTTGGCTTTCTTT. Residues: CASSPPGLLAFF.

The rearrangement uses TRBV24-1 and TRBJ1-2; D may be TRBD1 (6 bases). Trimming shortened V by 6 bases and J by 3 bases, and 10 bases separated the two germline ends. The CDR3 length is 13 residues. Per the germline V gene, CDR1 is KGHDR and CDR2 is SFDVKD. CDR3 sequence reads: CATSWDNYYGYTF. CDR3 DNA sequence: TGTGCCACCAGTTGGGACAACTACTATGGCTACACCTTC.

The chain has TRBV19 and TRBJ1-4; no reliable D call. The CDR3 is 14 amino acids. Trimming pared 7 bases from V and 7 bases from J, leaving 16 bases between. Germline lookup yields CDR1 LNHDA and CDR2 SQIVND (reference sequence). The CDR3 is CASNGGVTSEKLFF. DNA for the CDR3: TGTGCCAGTAACGGTGGGGTTACCAGTGAAAAACTGTTTTTT.

The rearrangement uses TRBV28 and TRBJ1-5; D remains unclear. The germline CDR1 and CDR2 sequences are MDHEN and SYDVKM. CDR3 length: 14 amino acids. Trimming pared 3 bases from V and 6 bases from J, leaving 12 bases between. The CDR3 loop reads CASSFGGFAQPQHF. CDR3 coding DNA: TGTGCCAGCAGTTTTGGAGGGTTCGCTCAGCCCCAGCATTTT.

CDR3 sequence: CASSPGQGGGELFF. For the CDR3, the DNA is TGTGCCAGCAGCCCGGGACAGGGCGGCGGGGAGCTGTTTTTT. The V gene is TRBV7-9, the J gene TRBJ2-2, with 9 bases lining up with TRBD1. Trimming at V came to 5 bases and at J to 7 bases, leaving 5 bases not matched to a gene. This CDR3 has 14 residues. Germline CDR1 is SEHNR and CDR2 is FQNEAQ (reference sequence).

The genes are TRBV10-2 and TRBJ2-7, with D uncertain. Per the germline V gene, CDR1 is WSHSY and CDR2 is SAAADI. There are 13 residues in the CDR3. V lost 8 bases and J lost 2, with 13 bases in between. The CDR3 sequence: CASSGPLAYEQYF. CDR3 DNA: TGCGCCAGCTCCGGGCCCCTAGCCTACGAGCAGTACTTC.

This chain joins TRBV24-1 and TRBJ1-4; tentatively, D is TRBD1 (6 bases). Trimming pared 3 bases from V and 7 bases from J, leaving 17 bases between. Germline V gives CDR1 KGHDR, CDR2 SFDVKD. The CDR3 length is 16 residues. The CDR3 sequence is CATSDGGGAAAEKLFF. CDR3 bases: TGTGCCACCAGTGATGGAGGGGGGGCCGCGGCTGAAAAACTGTTTTTT.

This clone was picked up a small number of times. This chain links TRBV18 with TRBJ1-5; D gene uncertain. From germline, CDR1 is KGHSH and CDR2 LQKENI. The CDR3 length is 15 residues. V was clipped by 3 bases and J by 0 bases, with 9 bases between them. CDR3 nucleotides: TGTGCCAGCTCACCGGGAGGTATTAGCAATCAGCCCCAGCATTTT. Translated, it gives CASSPGGISNQPQHF.

The chain joins TRBV6-5 to TRBJ1-2; 7 positions agree with TRBD1. From germline, CDR1 is MNHEY and CDR2 SVGAGI. The CDR3 has 13 residues. V lost 6 bases, J lost 2 bases, and 3 bases stayed unmatched. CDR3 in DNA: TGTGCCAGCAGCTCGACAGGGAACTATGGCTACACCTTC. It yields the protein CASSSTGNYGYTF.

This chain links TRBV6-5 with TRBJ1-1; possibly TRBD1 for D (6 bases). This CDR3 is built from 14 residues. Trimming removed 2 bases from V and 3 bases from J, with 10 bases in between. Germline loops: CDR1 MNHEY, CDR2 SVGAGI. CDR3 loop: CASSYRGGDTEAFF. In DNA form, the CDR3 reads TGTGCCAGCAGTTACAGGGGGGGGGACACTGAAGCTTTCTTT.

The CDR3 DNA reads TGTGCCAGCAGCCTAAACCCGACAGGGGGCGAGCAGTACTTC. This codes for CASSLNPTGGEQYF. The chain couples TRBV3-1 (or the pseudogene TRBV3-2) to TRBJ2-7, with 9 nucleotides matching TRBD1. This CDR3 region has 14 residues. CDR1 and CDR2 (germline): LGHDT, YNNKEL (reference sequence). Trimming at V came to 4 bases and at J to 6 bases, leaving 7 bases not matched to a gene.

This clone was observed once. The V and J genes are TRBV19 and TRBJ2-2; 10 nucleotides line up with TRBD2. CDR1 and CDR2 (germline): LNHDA, SQIVND (reference sequence). J was trimmed by 5 bases and V by 5 bases; bases with no gene match: 8. This CDR3 region has 16 residues. CDR3 nucleotides: TGTGCCAGTAGTCCGCTAGCGGGGGCCGCAACCGGGGAGCTGTTTTTT. This codes for CASSPLAGAATGELFF.

The CDR3 is CASVRDRNTEAFF. The CDR3 DNA sequence: TGTGCCAGCGTCCGGGACAGGAACACTGAAGCTTTCTTT. The chain joins TRBV12-3 or TRBV12-4 to TRBJ1-1, with TRBD1 identical over 7 bases. V gave up 8 bases and J gave up 1 base; unmatched junction bases: 4. The CDR3 is made up of 13 amino acids.

The J gene is TRBJ2-5, the V gene TRBV3-1 (or the pseudogene TRBV3-2); 12 nucleotides agree with TRBD2. The trim removed 4 bases at V and 4 bases at J, leaving 7 bases unmatched. The CDR3 consists of 16 residues. In germline, CDR1 is LGHDT, CDR2 YNNKEL (reference sequence). CDR3 sequence: CASSRTLAGGGETQYF. In DNA form, the CDR3 reads TGTGCCAGCAGCCGAACACTAGCGGGGGGTGGAGAGACCCAGTACTTC.

This chain joins TRBV5-1 and TRBJ2-7, with D maybe TRBD2 (5 bases). The CDR3 runs to 14 residues. Germline CDR1 reads SGHRS; CDR2 reads YFSETQ. The V and J ends lost 0 bases and 0 bases respectively, with 7 bases between them. CDR3 DNA sequence: TGCGCCAGCAGCTTGGCCGGGATCTCCTACGAGCAGTACTTC. This gives the protein CASSLAGISYEQYF.

Concerning this clone: The sample has other DNA sequences that encode this CDR3 too. The rearrangement joins TRBV12-3 or TRBV12-4 to TRBJ1-1, with a weak D call TRBD1 (6 bases). Trimming shortened V by 3 bases and J by 3 bases, and 8 bases separated the two germline ends. The CDR3 is 13 amino acids. CDR3 residues: CASSLAGDTEAFF. For the CDR3, the DNA is TGTGCCAGCAGTTTGGCAGGGGACACTGAAGCTTTCTTT.